These T cell receptor beta chains were read from a single sample in a study of beta chain features in type 1 diabetes. Method: immunoSEQ multiplex PCR; TCRdb's copy keeps in-frame clones and lacks some. The repertoire includes 390,000 or so clones, approximately 15% of them detected once, and 0.035% to 0.045% sits in the top ten. The sample taken for sequencing was naive CD4+ T cells from blood. The receptors here all came from a man aged 30 to 45 in good health. CDR3s include the opening cysteine and the closing phenylalanine or tryptophan. A D gene is named only where the DNA matches it firmly. For some rows the clone size is stated as once, few or many, or as a class when expanded; others skip it.

v_gene,d_gene,j_gene,abundance,len,CDR3nt,CDR3aa
TRBV6-1,.,TRBJ2-5,.,15,TGTGCCAGCAGTGAACTTGCCAGCCTACAAGAGACCCAGTACTTC,CASSELASLQETQYF
TRBV29-1,.,TRBJ2-3,.,14,TGCAGCGTTGGCGGTGGGGGGATTCCAGATACGCAGTATTTT,CSVGGGGIPDTQYF
TRBV5-1,.,TRBJ1-3,few,17,TGCGCCAGCAGCTTGGGCTCAGCCAAGAGTTCTGGAAACACCATATATTTT,CASSLGSAKSSGNTIYF
TRBV9,TRBD2,TRBJ2-5,.,14,TGTGCCAGCAGCCCCGGGACTAGCGGAGGGACCCAGTACTTC,CASSPGTSGGTQYF
TRBV29-1,.,TRBJ2-2,.,15,TGCAGCGTGCAACCTTTGGGAGCCAACACCGGGGAGCTGTTTTTT,CSVQPLGANTGELFF
TRBV29-1,TRBD1,TRBJ1-5,.,13,TGCAGCGCCGGGACAGGGAGGAATCAGCCCCAGCATTTT,CSAGTGRNQPQHF
TRBV7-2,TRBD1,TRBJ2-3,.,16,TGTGCCAGCAGCTTAATCTTGGGACAGCCCACAGATACGCAGTATTTT,CASSLILGQPTDTQYF
TRBV29-1,.,TRBJ1-2,.,13,TGCAGCGTCGCCTTCGCAGGAAATTATGGCTACACCTTC,CSVAFAGNYGYTF
TRBV4-3,TRBD1,TRBJ2-7,few,15,TGCGCCAGCAGCCAAGCATCAGGGGGTTCCTACGAGCAGTACTTC,CASSQASGGSYEQYF
TRBV5-4,TRBD1,TRBJ2-1,.,16,TGTGCCAGCAGCTTGGCCGGGACAGGGCCTTACAATGAGCAGTTCTTC,CASSLAGTGPYNEQFF
TRBV30,.,TRBJ2-1,.,14,TGTGCCTGGAGTGTATACAGGTCCTACAATGAGCAGTTCTTC,CAWSVYRSYNEQFF
TRBV2,.,TRBJ2-7,.,17,TGTGCCAAATTGCCTAAGGACGGAGCGACTTGGAGCTACGAGCAGTACTTC,CAKLPKDGATWSYEQYF
TRBV7-2,.,TRBJ2-5,few,13,TGTGCCAGCAGCCAGGGACCTCAAGAGACCCAGTACTTC,CASSQGPQETQYF
TRBV9,.,TRBJ2-7,.,10,TGTGCCAGCAGACGGGCGGAGCAGTACTTC,CASRRAEQYF
TRBV6-6,TRBD2,TRBJ2-1,.,13,TGTGCCAGCAGTTACCGTAGCGGGTTGGGGCAGTTCTTC,CASSYRSGLGQFF
TRBV5-6,.,TRBJ2-1,few,12,TGTGCCAGCAGCTTGGAATACAATGAGCAGTTCTTC,CASSLEYNEQFF
TRBV25-1,.,TRBJ2-5,few,15,TGTGCCAGCAGTGCAGACGGGGCAGTTCAAGAGACCCAGTACTTC,CASSADGAVQETQYF
TRBV6-5,TRBD1,TRBJ2-3,.,13,TGTGCCAGCAGGAGGACAGGGGCAGATACGCAGTATTTT,CASRRTGADTQYF
TRBV4-3,.,TRBJ1-1,.,14,TGCGCCAGCAGCCAAGAAGGGCGCCGCGTTGAAGCTTTCTTT,CASSQEGRRVEAFF
TRBV4-3,TRBD2,TRBJ2-1,.,15,TGCGCCAGCAGCCGGGGAACTAGCGGCTACAATGAGCAGTTCTTC,CASSRGTSGYNEQFF
TRBV7-6,.,TRBJ2-7,few,15,TGTGCCAGCAGCTTGGGGACAATCTACTCCTACGAGCAGTACTTC,CASSLGTIYSYEQYF
TRBV19,.,TRBJ2-3,.,11,TGTGCCAGTAGTAGAACAGATACGCAGTATTTT,CASSRTDTQYF
TRBV29-1,.,TRBJ1-2,few,12,TGCAGCGTCTTTGGGGATAACTATGGCTACACCTTC,CSVFGDNYGYTF
TRBV5-1,TRBD1,TRBJ1-2,few,16,TGCGCCAGCAGCTTATCCATTGGACAGGGGGAGCGTGGCTACACCTTC,CASSLSIGQGERGYTF
TRBV4-1,TRBD2,TRBJ2-1,.,16,TGCGCCAGCAGCCCACACATGGGACTAGCGGGGGAGGTGCAGTTCTTC,CASSPHMGLAGEVQFF
TRBV20-1,.,TRBJ2-3,few,10,TGCAGTGCTAGCCAGGGAGGGCAGTATTTT,CSASQGGQYF
TRBV6-5,.,TRBJ2-1,few,14,TGTGCCAGCAGTACCCGGGACGGAAACAATGAGCAGTTCTTC,CASSTRDGNNEQFF
TRBV6-1,.,TRBJ2-3,.,16,TGTGCCAGCAGTGTCGGTAGCGGAATTAATACAGATACGCAGTATTTT,CASSVGSGINTDTQYF
TRBV7-2,TRBD1,TRBJ2-3,once,16,TGTGCCAGCAGCTATTCTTTAGGGACAGGGACAGATACGCAGTATTTT,CASSYSLGTGTDTQYF
TRBV9,.,TRBJ1-5,few,13,TGTGCCAGCAGCGTAGCCCCGACCCAGCCCCAGCATTTT,CASSVAPTQPQHF
TRBV7-2,TRBD2,TRBJ2-3,.,17,TGTGCCAGCAGCTCACGGACTAGCGGGAGGAGGGTGGATACGCAGTATTTT,CASSSRTSGRRVDTQYF
TRBV2,.,TRBJ2-1,few,12,TGTGCCAGCAGTGAAGACGTAACGGCCCAGTTCTTC,CASSEDVTAQFF
TRBV5-1,.,TRBJ2-5,.,15,TGCGCCAGCAGCTTGGACACCACCGGCGAGGAGACCCAGTACTTC,CASSLDTTGEETQYF
TRBV7-7,.,TRBJ1-5,.,18,TGTGCCAGCAGCTTGCCCCGTAAGGAGGGGAGAGGCAATCAGCCCCAGCATTTT,CASSLPRKEGRGNQPQHF
TRBV20-1,.,TRBJ2-1,few,10,TGCAGTGCTTCTCTGGACGAGCAGTTCTTC,CSASLDEQFF
TRBV5-6,TRBD2,TRBJ2-4,few,13,TGTGCCAGCAGCTTCGGACTAGTAGACATTCAGTACTTC,CASSFGLVDIQYF
TRBV30,.,TRBJ1-3,few,16,TGTGCCTGGAGTTACCCCCTTGGGCGTGAAGGAAACACCATATATTTT,CAWSYPLGREGNTIYF
TRBV9,TRBD1,TRBJ1-4,.,15,TGTGCCAGCAGCGCGGCCGGGACAGTGAATGAAAAACTGTTTTTT,CASSAAGTVNEKLFF